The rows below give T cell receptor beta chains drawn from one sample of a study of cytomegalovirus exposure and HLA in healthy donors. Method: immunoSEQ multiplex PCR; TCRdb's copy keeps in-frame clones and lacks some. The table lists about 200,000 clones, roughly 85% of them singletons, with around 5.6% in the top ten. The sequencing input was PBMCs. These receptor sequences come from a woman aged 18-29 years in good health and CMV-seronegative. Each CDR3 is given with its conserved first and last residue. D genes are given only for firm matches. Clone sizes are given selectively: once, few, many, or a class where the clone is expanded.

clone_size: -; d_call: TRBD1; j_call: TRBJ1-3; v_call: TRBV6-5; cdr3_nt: TGTGCCAGCAGTTACTCCGGGACAGGTGGAAACACCATATATTTT; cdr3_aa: CASSYSGTGGNTIYF
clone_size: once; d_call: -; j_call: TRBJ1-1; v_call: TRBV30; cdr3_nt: TGTGCCTGGACCTCACAGGGGAACACTGAAGCTTTCTTT; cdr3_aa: CAWTSQGNTEAFF
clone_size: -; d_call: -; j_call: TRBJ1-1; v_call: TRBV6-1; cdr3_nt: TGTGCCAGCAGGCTCGGACAGAGAGGGAACACTGAAGCTTTCTTT; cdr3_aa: CASRLGQRGNTEAFF
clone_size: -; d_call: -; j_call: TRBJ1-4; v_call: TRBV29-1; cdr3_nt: TGCAGCACAAGTGGAGGGGCGGGTGAAAAACTGTTTTTT; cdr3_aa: CSTSGGAGEKLFF
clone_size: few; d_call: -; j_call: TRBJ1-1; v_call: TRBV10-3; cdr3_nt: TGTGCCATCAGTGAGTTAGGGGGGAACACTGAAGCTTTCTTT; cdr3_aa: CAISELGGNTEAFF
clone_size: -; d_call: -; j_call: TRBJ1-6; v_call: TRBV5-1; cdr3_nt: TGCGCCAGCAGCTCTTTGACAGGCTCCTATAATTCACCCCTCCACTTT; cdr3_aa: CASSSLTGSYNSPLHF
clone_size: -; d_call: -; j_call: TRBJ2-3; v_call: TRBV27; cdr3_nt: TGTGCCAGCAGTTTAACTCGCAGGGCCTCTAGCACAGATACGCAGTATTTT; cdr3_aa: CASSLTRRASSTDTQYF
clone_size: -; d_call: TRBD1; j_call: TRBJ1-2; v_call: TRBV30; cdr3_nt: TGTGCCTGGAGTGTACAAGTGCAGGGGGCGGCCCTTGGCTACACCTTC; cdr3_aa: CAWSVQVQGAALGYTF
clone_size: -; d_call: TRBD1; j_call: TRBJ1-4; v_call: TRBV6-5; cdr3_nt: TGTGCCAGTCGACAGGGACGTGAAAAACTGTTTTTT; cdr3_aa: CASRQGREKLFF
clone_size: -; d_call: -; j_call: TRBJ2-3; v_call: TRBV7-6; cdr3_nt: TGTGCCAGCAGCTTAGCAGGGTCGGATACGCAGTATTTT; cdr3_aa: CASSLAGSDTQYF
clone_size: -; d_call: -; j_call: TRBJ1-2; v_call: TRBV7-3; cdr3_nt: TGTGCCAGCAGCTCAAGCGTGGACGGACTCTATGGCTACACCTTC; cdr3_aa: CASSSSVDGLYGYTF
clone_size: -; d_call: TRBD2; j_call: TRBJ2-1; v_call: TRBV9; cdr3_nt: TGTGCCAGCAGCGTAGCACTAGCGGGAGATGAGCAGTTCTTC; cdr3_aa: CASSVALAGDEQFF
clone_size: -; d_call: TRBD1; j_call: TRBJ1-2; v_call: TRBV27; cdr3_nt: TGTGCCAGCAGTTTATCGACAGGGCGGGTAGATGGCTACACCTTC; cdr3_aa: CASSLSTGRVDGYTF
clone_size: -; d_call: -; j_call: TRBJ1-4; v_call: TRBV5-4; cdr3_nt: TGTGCCAGCAGCTTCTCGAGCAGGTCTAATGAAAAACTGTTTTTT; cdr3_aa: CASSFSSRSNEKLFF
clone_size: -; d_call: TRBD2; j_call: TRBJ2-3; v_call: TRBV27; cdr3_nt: TGTGCCAGCCAGTGGACTAGCGGACGCACAGATACGCAGTATTTT; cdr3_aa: CASQWTSGRTDTQYF
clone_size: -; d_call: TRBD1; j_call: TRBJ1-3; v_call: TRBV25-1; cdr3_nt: TGTGCCAGCAGTGATCGACGTCCAGGGGGGTCTGGAAACACCATATATTTT; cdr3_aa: CASSDRRPGGSGNTIYF
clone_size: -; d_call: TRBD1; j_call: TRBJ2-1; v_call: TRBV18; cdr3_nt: TGTGCCAGCTCACCGGGACAGGGCAACAATGAGCAGTTCTTC; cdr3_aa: CASSPGQGNNEQFF
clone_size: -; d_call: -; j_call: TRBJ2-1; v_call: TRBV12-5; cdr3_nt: TGTGCTAGTGGACGACTAGGGAGCTCCTACAATGAGCAGTTCTTC; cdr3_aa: CASGRLGSSYNEQFF
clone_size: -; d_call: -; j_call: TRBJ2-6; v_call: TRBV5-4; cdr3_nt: TGTGCCAGCAGCTTGGCCGGGATTCCAGACGCCTCTGGGGCCAACGTCCTGACTTTC; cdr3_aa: CASSLAGIPDASGANVLTF
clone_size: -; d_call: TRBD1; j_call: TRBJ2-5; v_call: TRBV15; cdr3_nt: TGTGCCACCAGCAGAGATTCTAGGAACAGGGGGGAGACCCAGTACTTC; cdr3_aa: CATSRDSRNRGETQYF
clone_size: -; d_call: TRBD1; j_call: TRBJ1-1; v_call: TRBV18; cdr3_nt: TGTGCCAGCTCACGCCGGACAGGGGGCACGAACACTGAAGCTTTCTTT; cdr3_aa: CASSRRTGGTNTEAFF
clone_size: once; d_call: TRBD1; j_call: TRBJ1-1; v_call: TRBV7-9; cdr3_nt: TGTGCCAGCAGCCAACCGGGACAGGGGAACACTGAAGCTTTCTTT; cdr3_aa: CASSQPGQGNTEAFF
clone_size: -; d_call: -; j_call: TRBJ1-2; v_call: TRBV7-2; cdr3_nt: TGTGCCAGCAGCTTTCTGGGTGGGCAAGGCTACACCTTC; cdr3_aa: CASSFLGGQGYTF
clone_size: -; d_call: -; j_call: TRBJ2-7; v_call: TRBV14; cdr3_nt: TGTGCCAGCAGCCCTGTGGGGGGGCGAAGTTACGAGCAGTACTTC; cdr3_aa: CASSPVGGRSYEQYF
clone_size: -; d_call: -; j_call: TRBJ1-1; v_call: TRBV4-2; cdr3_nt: TGTGCCAGCAGCCAAGAACTACAGGGATTCACTGAAGCTTTCTTT; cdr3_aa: CASSQELQGFTEAFF
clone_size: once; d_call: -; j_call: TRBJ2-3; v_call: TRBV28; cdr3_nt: TGTGCCAGCATTAAAGGTGCAGATACGCAGTATTTT; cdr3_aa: CASIKGADTQYF
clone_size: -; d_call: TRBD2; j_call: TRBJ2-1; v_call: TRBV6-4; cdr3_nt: TGTGCCAGCAGTGACTCGCTTCGGGGGAGGGACAATGAGCAGTTCTTC; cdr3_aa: CASSDSLRGRDNEQFF
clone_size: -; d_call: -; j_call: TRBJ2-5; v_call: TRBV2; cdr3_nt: TGTGCCAGCAGTGAAGCGGGGCAGGGATACCAAGAGACCCAGTACTTC; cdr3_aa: CASSEAGQGYQETQYF
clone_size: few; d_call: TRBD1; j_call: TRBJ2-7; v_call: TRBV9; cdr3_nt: TGTGCCAGCAGCGTAGAACAGGGGGTCGAGCAGTACTTC; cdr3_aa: CASSVEQGVEQYF
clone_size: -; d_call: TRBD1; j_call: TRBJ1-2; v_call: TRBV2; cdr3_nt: TGTGCCAGCAGTGAAGAACAGGGGTATGGCTACACCTTC; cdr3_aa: CASSEEQGYGYTF
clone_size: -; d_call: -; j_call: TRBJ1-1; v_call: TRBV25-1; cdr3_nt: TGTGCCAGCAGTGAACAGCTGGGAAACACTGAAGCTTTCTTT; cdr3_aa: CASSEQLGNTEAFF
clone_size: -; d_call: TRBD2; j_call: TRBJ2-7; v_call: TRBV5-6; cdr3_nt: TGTGCCAGCAGCTTGGGGCCACTAGCGGGGGCCCGCGAGCAGTACTTC; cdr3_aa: CASSLGPLAGAREQYF
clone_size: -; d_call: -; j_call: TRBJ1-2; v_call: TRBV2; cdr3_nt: TGTGCCAGCAGTGAGGATGGCTATGGCTACACCTTC; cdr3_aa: CASSEDGYGYTF
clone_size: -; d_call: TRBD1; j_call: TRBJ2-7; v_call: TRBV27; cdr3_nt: TGTGCCAGCAGCAGGGGAGGACAGGGCCTCTACGAGCAGTACTTC; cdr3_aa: CASSRGGQGLYEQYF
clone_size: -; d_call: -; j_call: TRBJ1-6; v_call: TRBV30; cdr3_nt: TGTGCCTGGAGAGGACGGAGAACCGCCCGCCCCCTCCACTTT; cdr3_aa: CAWRGRRTARPLHF
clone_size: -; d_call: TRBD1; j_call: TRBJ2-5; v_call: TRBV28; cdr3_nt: TGTGCCAGCAGTCCCCGCGGGCAGGGGGTAGAGACCCAGTACTTC; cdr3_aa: CASSPRGQGVETQYF